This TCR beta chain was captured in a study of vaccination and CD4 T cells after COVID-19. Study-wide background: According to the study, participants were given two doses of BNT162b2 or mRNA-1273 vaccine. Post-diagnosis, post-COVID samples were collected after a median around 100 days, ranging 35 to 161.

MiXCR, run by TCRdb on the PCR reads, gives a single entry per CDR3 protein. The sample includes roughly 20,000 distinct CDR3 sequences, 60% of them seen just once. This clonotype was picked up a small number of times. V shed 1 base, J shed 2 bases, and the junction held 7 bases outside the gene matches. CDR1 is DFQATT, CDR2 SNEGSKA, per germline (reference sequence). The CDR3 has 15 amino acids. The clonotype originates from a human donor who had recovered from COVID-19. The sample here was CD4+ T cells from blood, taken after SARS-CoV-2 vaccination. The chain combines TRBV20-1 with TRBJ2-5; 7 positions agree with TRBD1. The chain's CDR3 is CSARGKQGRQETQYF. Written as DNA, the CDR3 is TGCAGTGCTAGAGGTAAACAGGGGAGACAAGAGACCCAGTACTTC.